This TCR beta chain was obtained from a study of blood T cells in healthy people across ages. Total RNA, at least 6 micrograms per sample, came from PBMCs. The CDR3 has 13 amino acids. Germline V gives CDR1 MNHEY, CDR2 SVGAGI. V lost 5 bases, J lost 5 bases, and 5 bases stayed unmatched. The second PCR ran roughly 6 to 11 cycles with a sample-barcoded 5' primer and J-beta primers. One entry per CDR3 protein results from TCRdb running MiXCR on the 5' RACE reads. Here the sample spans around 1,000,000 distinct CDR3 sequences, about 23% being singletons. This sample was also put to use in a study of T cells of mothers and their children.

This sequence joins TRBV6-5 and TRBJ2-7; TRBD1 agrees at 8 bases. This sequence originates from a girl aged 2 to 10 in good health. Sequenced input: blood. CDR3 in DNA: TGTGCCAGCAGTACGACAGGGGTCCACGAGCAGTACTTC. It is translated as CASSTTGVHEQYF.